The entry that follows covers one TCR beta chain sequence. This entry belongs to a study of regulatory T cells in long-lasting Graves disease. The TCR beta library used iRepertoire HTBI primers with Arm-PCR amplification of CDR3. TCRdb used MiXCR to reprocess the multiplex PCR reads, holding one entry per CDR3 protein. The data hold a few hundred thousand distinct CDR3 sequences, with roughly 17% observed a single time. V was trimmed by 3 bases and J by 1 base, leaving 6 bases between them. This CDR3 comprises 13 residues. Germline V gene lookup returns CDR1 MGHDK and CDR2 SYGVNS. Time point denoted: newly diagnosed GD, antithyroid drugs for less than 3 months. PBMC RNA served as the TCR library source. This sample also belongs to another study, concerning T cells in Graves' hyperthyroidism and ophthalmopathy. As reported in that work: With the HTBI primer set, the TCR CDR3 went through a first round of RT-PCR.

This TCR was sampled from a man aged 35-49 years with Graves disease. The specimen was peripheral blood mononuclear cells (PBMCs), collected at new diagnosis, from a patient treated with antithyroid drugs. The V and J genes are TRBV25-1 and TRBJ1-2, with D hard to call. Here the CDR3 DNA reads TGTGCCAGCAGTGAGACTTTTAACTATGGCTACACCTTC. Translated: CASSETFNYGYTF.